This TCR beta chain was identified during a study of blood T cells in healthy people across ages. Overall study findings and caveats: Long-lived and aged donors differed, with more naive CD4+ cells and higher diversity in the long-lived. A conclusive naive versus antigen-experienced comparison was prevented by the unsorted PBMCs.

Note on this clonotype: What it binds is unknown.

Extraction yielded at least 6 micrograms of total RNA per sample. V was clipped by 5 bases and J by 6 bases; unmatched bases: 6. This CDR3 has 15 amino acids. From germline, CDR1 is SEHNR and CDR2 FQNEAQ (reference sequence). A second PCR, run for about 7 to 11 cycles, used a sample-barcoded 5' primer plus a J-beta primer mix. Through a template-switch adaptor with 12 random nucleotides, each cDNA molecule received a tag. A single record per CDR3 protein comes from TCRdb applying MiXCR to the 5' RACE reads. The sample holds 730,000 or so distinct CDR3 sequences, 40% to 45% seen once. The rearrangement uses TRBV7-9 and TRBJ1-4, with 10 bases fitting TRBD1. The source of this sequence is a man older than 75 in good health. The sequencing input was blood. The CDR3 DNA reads TGTGCCAGCAGCCGAACCGGGACAGGGGATGAAAAACTGTTTTTT. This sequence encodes CASSRTGTGDEKLFF.